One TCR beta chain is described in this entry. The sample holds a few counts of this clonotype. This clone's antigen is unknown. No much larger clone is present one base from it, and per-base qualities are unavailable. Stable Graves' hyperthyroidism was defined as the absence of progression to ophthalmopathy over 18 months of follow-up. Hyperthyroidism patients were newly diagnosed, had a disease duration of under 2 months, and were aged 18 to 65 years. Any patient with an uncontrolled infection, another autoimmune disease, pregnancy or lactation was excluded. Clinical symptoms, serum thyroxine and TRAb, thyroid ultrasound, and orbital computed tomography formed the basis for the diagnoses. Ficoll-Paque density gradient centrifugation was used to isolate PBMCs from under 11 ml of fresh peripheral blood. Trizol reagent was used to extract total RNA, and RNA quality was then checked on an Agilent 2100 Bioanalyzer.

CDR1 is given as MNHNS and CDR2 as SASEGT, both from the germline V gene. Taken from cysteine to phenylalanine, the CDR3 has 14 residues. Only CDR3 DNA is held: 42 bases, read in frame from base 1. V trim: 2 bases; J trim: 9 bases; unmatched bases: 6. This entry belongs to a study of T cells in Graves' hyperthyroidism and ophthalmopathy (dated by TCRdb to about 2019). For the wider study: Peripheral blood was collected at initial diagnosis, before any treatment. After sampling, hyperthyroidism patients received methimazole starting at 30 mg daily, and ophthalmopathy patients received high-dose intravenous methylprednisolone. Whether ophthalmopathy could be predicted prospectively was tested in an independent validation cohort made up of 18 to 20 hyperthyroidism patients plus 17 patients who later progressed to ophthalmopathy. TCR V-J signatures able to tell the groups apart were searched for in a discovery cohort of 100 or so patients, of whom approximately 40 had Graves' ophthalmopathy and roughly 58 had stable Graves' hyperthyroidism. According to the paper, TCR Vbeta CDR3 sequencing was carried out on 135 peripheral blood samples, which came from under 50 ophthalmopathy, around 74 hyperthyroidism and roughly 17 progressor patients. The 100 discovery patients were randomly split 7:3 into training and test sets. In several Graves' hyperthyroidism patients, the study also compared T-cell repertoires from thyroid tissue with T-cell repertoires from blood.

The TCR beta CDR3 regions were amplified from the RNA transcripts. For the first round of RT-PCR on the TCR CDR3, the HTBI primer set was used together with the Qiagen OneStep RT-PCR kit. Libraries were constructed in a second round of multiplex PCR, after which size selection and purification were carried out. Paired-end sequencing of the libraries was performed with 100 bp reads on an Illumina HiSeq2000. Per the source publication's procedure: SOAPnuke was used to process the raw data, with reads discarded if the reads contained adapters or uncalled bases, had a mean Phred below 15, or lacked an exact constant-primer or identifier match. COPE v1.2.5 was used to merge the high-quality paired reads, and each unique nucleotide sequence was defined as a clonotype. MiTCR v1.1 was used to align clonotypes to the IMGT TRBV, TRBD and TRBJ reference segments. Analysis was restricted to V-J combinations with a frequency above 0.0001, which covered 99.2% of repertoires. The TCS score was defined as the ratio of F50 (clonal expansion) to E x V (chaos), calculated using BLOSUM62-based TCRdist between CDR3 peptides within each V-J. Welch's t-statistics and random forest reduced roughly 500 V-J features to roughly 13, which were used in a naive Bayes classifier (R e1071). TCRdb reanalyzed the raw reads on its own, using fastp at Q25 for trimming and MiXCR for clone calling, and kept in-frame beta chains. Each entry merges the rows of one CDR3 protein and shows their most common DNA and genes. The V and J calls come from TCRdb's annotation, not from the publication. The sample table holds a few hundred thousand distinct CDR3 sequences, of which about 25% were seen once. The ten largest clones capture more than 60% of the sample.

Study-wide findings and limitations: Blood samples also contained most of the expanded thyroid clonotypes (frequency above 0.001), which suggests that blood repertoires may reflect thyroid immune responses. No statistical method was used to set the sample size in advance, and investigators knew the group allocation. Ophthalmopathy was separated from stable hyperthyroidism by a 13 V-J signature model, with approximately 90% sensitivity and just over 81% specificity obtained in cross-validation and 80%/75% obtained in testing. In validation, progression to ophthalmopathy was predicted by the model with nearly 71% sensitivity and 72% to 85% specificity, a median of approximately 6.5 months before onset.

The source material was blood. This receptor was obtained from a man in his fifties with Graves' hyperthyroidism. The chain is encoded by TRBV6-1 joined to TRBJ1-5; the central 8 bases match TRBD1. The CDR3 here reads CASSESGGGRPQHF. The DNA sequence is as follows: TGTGCCAGCAGTGAATCAGGGGGCGGGCGGCCCCAGCATTTT.